Each of the 22 T cell receptor beta chains below was sequenced from the same sample in a study of shared clonotypes between healthy human individuals. The protocol was immunoSEQ multiplex PCR, while the TCRdb copy is restricted to in-frame clones and leaves out a portion. Among some 2,400,000 clones, approximately 95% were seen once, and the ten largest hold 0.1% to 0.15%. The sequenced sample was naive CD4+ T cells sorted from blood. Sample subset: CD45RA+ positively selected. The origin of the receptors is a man in his late teens or twenties in good health.

This chain uses TRBV4-3 with TRBJ2-2, with 10 bases fitting TRBD2. V dropped 4 bases and J dropped 4; count of bases not matched to a gene: 12. Germline CDR1 LGHNA, CDR2 YSLEER. The CDR3 consists of 18 residues. CDR3 bases: TGCGCCAGCAGCCCACCGGGAACTAGCGGGATTCCCACCGGGGAGCTGTTTTTT. It codes for CASSPPGTSGIPTGELFF.

The chain joins TRBV10-3 to TRBJ2-7, with D perhaps matching TRBD2 (6 bases). V was cut by 4 bases and J by 7 bases, with 14 bases left in between. The germline gives CDR1 ENHRY, CDR2 SYGVKD. CDR3 length equals 13 residues. The CDR3 region is CAISVTLAGEQYF. DNA of the CDR3: TGTGCCATCAGTGTCACACTAGCAGGGGAGCAGTACTTC.

The V gene is TRBV25-1, the J gene TRBJ2-7; TRBD1 matches 7 bases. The CDR3 length is 14 residues. V lost 7 bases and J lost 3; bases outside the gene matches: 9. Germline CDR1 is MGHDK and CDR2 is SYGVNS. In DNA form, the CDR3 reads TGTGCCAGCACAGATATGAGGACAGGCTACGAGCAGTACTTC. Its protein is CASTDMRTGYEQYF.

As for this clone: One end of the junction varies from germline; a read error may be responsible. This chain connects TRBV29-1 to TRBJ1-2, with D possibly matching TRBD1 (5 bases). There are 10 residues in the CDR3. Germline V CDR1 and CDR2: SQVTM, ANQGSEA. The CDR3 loop is CSGRYWDSLF. The CDR3 DNA reads as TGCAGCGGCCGCTATTGGGACTCACTATTC.

This rearrangement joins TRBV4-1 to TRBJ2-7, with D perhaps TRBD1 (6 bases). This CDR3 comprises 13 residues. CDR1 and CDR2 (germline): MGHRA, YSYEKL. Trimming left V 1 base short and J 5 bases short, with 9 bases between. This chain's CDR3 is CASSQVRGNEQYF. In DNA form, the CDR3 reads TGCGCCAGCAGCCAAGTCAGGGGTAACGAGCAGTACTTC.

The chain recombines TRBV29-1 with TRBJ1-1; 7 bases are shared with TRBD1. With V trimmed by 6 bases and J by 3 bases, 4 bases remained unmatched. Per germline, CDR1 SQVTM and CDR2 ANQGSEA. The CDR3 length is 12 residues. This CDR3 is CSVDRADTEAFF. The CDR3 region has the DNA TGCAGCGTCGACAGGGCGGACACTGAAGCTTTCTTT.

V usage is TRBV7-4 and J usage is TRBJ1-5, with a possible D match to TRBD1 (6 bases). Trimming shortened V by 6 bases and J by 11 bases, and 17 bases separated the two germline ends. CDR1 and CDR2 from the germline V gene are SGHVT and SQSDAQ. The CDR3 covers 13 residues. Written as DNA, the CDR3 is TGTGCCAGCAGTCAGGGGTCGGACAAGACCCAGCATTTT. It codes for CASSQGSDKTQHF.

A remark on this clone: Its ends do not fully match the called genes, so a read error is possible. The chain has TRBV6-1 and TRBJ1-6; TRBD1 is a possible D gene (5 bases). This CDR3 contains 15 residues. The germline V gene has CDR1 MNHNS and CDR2 SASEGT. The CDR3 loop is CATSTRGPDNSPLHF. CDR3 bases: TGTGCCACCAGTACAAGGGGACCCGATAATTCACCCCTCCACTTT.

The rearrangement joins TRBV4-1 to TRBJ2-5; maybe TRBD2 (6 bases). V was trimmed by 0 bases and J by 5 bases, leaving 13 bases between them. This CDR3 contains 15 residues. The V gene's germline CDR1 is MGHRA and CDR2 YSYEKL. The CDR3 sequence is CASSQDQKGRETQYF. CDR3 bases: TGCGCCAGCAGCCAAGATCAGAAAGGGAGGGAGACCCAGTACTTC.

The J gene is TRBJ1-2, the V gene TRBV30; 7 bases map to TRBD1. The CDR3 runs 16 residues. The trim removed 3 bases at V and 7 bases at J, leaving 17 bases unmatched. Germline V gives CDR1 GTSNPN, CDR2 SVGIG (reference sequence). CDR3 residues: CAWSAHQQGKLVGYTF. Written as DNA, the CDR3 is TGTGCCTGGAGCGCCCACCAACAGGGGAAGTTGGTTGGCTACACCTTC. Supplemented by reference TRBV30 and TRBJ1-2, the full variable domain reads SQTIHQWPATLVQPVGSPLSLECTVEGTSNPNLYWYRQAAGRGLQLLFYSVGIGQISSEVPQNLSASRPQDRQFILSSKKLLLSDSGFYLCAWSAHQQGKLVGYTFGSGTRLTVV.

CDR3 amino acids: CASSVSRWGQYF. The CDR3 region has the DNA TGTGCCAGCAGCGTTAGCCGTTGGGGGCAGTACTTC. The chain uses TRBV11-2 and TRBJ2-5, with D tentatively TRBD1 or TRBD2 (5 bases each). The CDR3 is 12 amino acids. The germline gives CDR1 SGHAT, CDR2 FQNNGV. V lost 5 bases and J lost 11, with 15 bases in between.

On this clone itself: Other DNA sequences within the sample encode an identical CDR3. This chain uses TRBV9 with TRBJ2-3; no clear D. The germline V gene encodes CDR1 SGDLS and CDR2 YYNGEE. The germline V and J ends were trimmed by 0 bases and 3 bases, with 8 bases remaining between them. The CDR3 sequence is 14 residues long. The CDR3 sequence: CASSVAGNTDTQYF. CDR3 in DNA: TGTGCCAGCAGCGTAGCAGGAAATACAGATACGCAGTATTTT.

CDR3 in DNA: TGTGCCAGCTCACCACTCAGGGAACCTGGAAACACCATATATTTT. This sequence encodes CASSPLREPGNTIYF. The chain carries TRBV18 and TRBJ1-3, with D possibly being TRBD1 (5 bases). Germline CDR1 reads KGHSH; CDR2 reads LQKENI. The ends were cut back, 1 base at V and 2 bases at J, with 9 bases in the middle. This CDR3 is 15 amino acids long. The whole variable domain, remainder taken from reference TRBV18 and TRBJ1-3, is NAGVMQNPRHLVRRRGQEARLRCSPMKGHSHVYWYRQLPEEGLKFMVYLQKENIIDESGMPKERFSAEFPKEGPSILRIQQVVRGDSAAYFCASSPLREPGNTIYFGEGSWLTVV.

The V call is TRBV6-6, the J call TRBJ1-1; a weak D match, TRBD1 (5 bases). CDR1 and CDR2 (germline): MNHNY, SVGAGI (reference sequence). The length of the CDR3 is 15 residues. V shed 2 bases and J shed 0 bases, with 10 bases lying between them. CDR3 in DNA: TGTGCCAGCAGTTACCCGGGACTGGTGAACACTGAAGCTTTCTTT. It translates to CASSYPGLVNTEAFF.

The CDR3 nucleotides read TGTGCCTGGAGTGGGGACAGGGGCTACGAGCAGTACTTC. Protein: CAWSGDRGYEQYF. This chain uses TRBV30 with TRBJ2-7, with 10 nucleotides matching TRBD1. Germline CDR1 is GTSNPN and CDR2 is SVGIG (reference sequence). The CDR3 is 13 residues long. The ends lost 1 base at V and 3 bases at J; junction bases unmatched: 0. The full variable domain, its missing parts supplied by reference TRBV30 and TRBJ2-7, is SQTIHQWPATLVQPVGSPLSLECTVEGTSNPNLYWYRQAAGRGLQLLFYSVGIGQISSEVPQNLSASRPQDRQFILSSKKLLLSDSGFYLCAWSGDRGYEQYFGPGTRLTVT.

The chain has TRBV18 and TRBJ2-7; weak D call: TRBD2 (5 bases). This CDR3 has 16 amino acids. V lost 2 bases to trimming and J lost 5 bases, with 19 bases between them. CDR1 is KGHSH and CDR2 is LQKENI in the germline V gene. CDR3 nucleotide sequence: TGTGCCAGCTCACCAAGAGGGTTGGAAGGGTTGAACGAGCAGTACTTC. Residues: CASSPRGLEGLNEQYF.

The rearrangement links TRBV5-4 to TRBJ2-1; 7 bases are shared with TRBD2. Trimming took 4 bases from V and 6 from J; bases not matched to a gene: 7. The CDR3 runs to 14 residues. Germline V CDR1 and CDR2: SGHNT, YYREEE (reference sequence). CDR3 amino acids: CASSRGGEGNEQFF. CDR3 coding DNA: TGTGCCAGCAGCCGCGGCGGGGAGGGCAATGAGCAGTTCTTC.

The J gene is TRBJ1-2, the V gene TRBV6-5, with D possibly being TRBD1 (5 bases). Germline V gene lookup returns CDR1 MNHEY and CDR2 SVGAGI. The CDR3 loop spans 15 amino acids. With 0 bases removed from V and 8 bases from J, the gap between germline ends came to 16 bases. CDR3 nucleotides: TGTGCCAGCAGTTACTCGACCCGACAGAGTACCGGCTACACCTTC. This translates into CASSYSTRQSTGYTF.

The gene calls are TRBV5-1 and TRBJ2-6, with 7 bases that match TRBD2. Germline trimming cut 8 bases from V and 0 bases from J; bases unmatched to any gene: 14. The CDR3 totals 18 residues. Germline V gives CDR1 SGHRS, CDR2 YFSETQ. CDR3 sequence (DNA): TGCGCCAGTAAAAGGATGGGGGGGTCCCTCTCTGGGGCCAACGTCCTGACTTTC. This sequence encodes CASKRMGGSLSGANVLTF.

This chain connects TRBV6-4 to TRBJ1-2; TRBD1 might be the D (6 bases). The CDR3 runs 12 residues. Trimming took 10 bases from V and 7 from J, leaving 16 bases between them. Germline values: CDR1 MRHNA, CDR2 SNTAGT. The DNA for the CDR3 is TGTGCCACCAGCGGGGGGCTAGGTGGCTACACCTTC. Its translation: CATSGGLGGYTF.

This clone has a handful of counts. This chain uses TRBV5-4 with TRBJ1-6; a possible D gene is TRBD1 (6 bases). Germline loops: CDR1 SGHNT, CDR2 YYREEE (reference sequence). The CDR3 spans 14 residues. V lost 5 bases and J lost 6, with 12 bases in between. CDR3 coding DNA: TGTGCCAGCAGGCGGGGGCAGGGTAATTCACCCCTCCACTTT. It codes for CASRRGQGNSPLHF.

The chain carries TRBV19 and TRBJ1-5, with D unresolved. Germline values: CDR1 LNHDA, CDR2 SQIVND (reference sequence). The CDR3 extends over 14 amino acids. V was shortened by 3 bases and J by 2 bases, with 8 bases between the two germline ends. In DNA, the CDR3 is TGTGCCAGTAGTATTGTGGTAGGCAATCAGCCCCAGCATTTT. Its protein is CASSIVVGNQPQHF.